This is a list of T cell receptor beta chains from one sample in a study of cytomegalovirus exposure and HLA in healthy donors. The method was immunoSEQ multiplex PCR; TCRdb's version includes in-frame clones alone and lacks a portion of them. The sample yields about 94,000 clones, approximately 77% seen once. Sequenced material: PBMCs. The receptors were sampled from a human donor in good health. The CDR3 runs from the conserved cysteine through the conserved F or W. A D gene is named only where the DNA matches it firmly. For some rows the clone size is stated as once, few or many, or as a class when expanded; others skip it.

abundance,v_gene,d_gene,j_gene,CDR3nt,CDR3aa
-,TRBV11-2,-,TRBJ2-2,TGTGCCAGCAGCCGCTCATCGAGGGCCGACACCGGGGAGCTGTTTTTT,CASSRSSRADTGELFF
-,TRBV6-1,-,TRBJ2-7,TGTGCCAGCAGTGAAGCTTGGGGCGGTCAGGCCTCCTACGAGCAGTACTTC,CASSEAWGGQASYEQYF
-,TRBV14,TRBD2,TRBJ2-3,TGTGCCAGCAGCCAAGCCCTAGCGGGGCCAATGGATACGCAGTATTTT,CASSQALAGPMDTQYF
-,TRBV10-3,-,TRBJ2-7,TGTGCCATCGGAAGGGGATTCGCCGAGCAGTACTTC,CAIGRGFAEQYF
-,TRBV27,-,TRBJ1-5,TGTGCCAGCCGGGGGTACGATCAGCCCCAGCATTTT,CASRGYDQPQHF
-,TRBV27,TRBD1,TRBJ1-6,TGTGCCAGCCGAGGGACAGTGAATAATTCACCCCTCCACTTT,CASRGTVNNSPLHF
-,TRBV9,-,TRBJ1-5,TGTGCCAGCAGCGTAGACGTCGGGAATCAGCCCCAGCATTTT,CASSVDVGNQPQHF
once,TRBV25-1,-,TRBJ2-5,TGTGCCAGCAGTGACCCATGGGGGGCTAGCGGCAAGCAAGAGACCCAGTACTTC,CASSDPWGASGKQETQYF
-,TRBV7-9,-,TRBJ1-2,TGTTCCAGCAGCCCCCGGCAGGGCGGCTACACCTTC,CSSSPRQGGYTF
-,TRBV7-9,-,TRBJ1-5,TGTGCCAGCAGCTCGTGGGAGGGTCGGAATCAGCCCCAGCATTTT,CASSSWEGRNQPQHF